Described below is a single TCR beta chain sequence and its context. Its antigen is as yet unknown. Germline CDR1 and CDR2: SGHVT and SQSDAQ. This CDR3 contains 16 residues. J gave up 5 bases and V 1 base, and 10 bases lay outside the gene matches. This specimen comes from a study of T cell repertoires in cytomegalovirus infection. About the study: CMV infection and matching HLA type were both indicated by public TCR beta signatures.

MiXCR, run by TCRdb on the reads, gives a single entry per CDR3 protein. The sample has roughly 920,000 distinct CDR3 sequences; around 30% are singletons. Study-wide findings and caveats: Totalled public TCR beta family frequency picked out people who carried CMV plus the relevant HLA.

V usage is TRBV7-4 and J usage is TRBJ1-2, with TRBD1 matching over 7 bases. The clonotype comes from a human donor in good health (CMV status not recorded). Some clones in this sample may be carry-over from other donors' samples. The material was cultured CD8+ T cells from PBMCs, obtained from culture after CMV antigen stimulation. CDR3: CASSLGQGEIVYGYTF. The DNA for the CDR3 is TGTGCCAGCAGCTTAGGACAGGGAGAAATCGTTTATGGCTACACCTTC.